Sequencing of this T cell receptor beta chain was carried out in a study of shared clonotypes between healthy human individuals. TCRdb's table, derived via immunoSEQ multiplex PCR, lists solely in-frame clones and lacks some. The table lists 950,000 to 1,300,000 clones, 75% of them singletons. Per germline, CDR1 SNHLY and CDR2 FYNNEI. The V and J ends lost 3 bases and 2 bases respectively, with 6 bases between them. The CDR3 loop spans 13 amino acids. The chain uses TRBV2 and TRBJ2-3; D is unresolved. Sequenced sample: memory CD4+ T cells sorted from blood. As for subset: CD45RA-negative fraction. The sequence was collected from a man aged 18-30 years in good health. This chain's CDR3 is CASSDGVTDTQYF. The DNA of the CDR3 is TGTGCCAGCAGTGACGGAGTCACAGATACGCAGTATTTT.